One and the same sample provided the 5 T cell receptor beta chains below, sequenced in a study of cytomegalovirus exposure and HLA in healthy donors. Use of 60 Vbeta and 13 Jbeta primers characterized the PCR. Assay used: immunoSEQ multiplex PCR; TCRdb lists only in-frame clones, some missing. The sample carries some 200,000 clones, approximately 79% recorded once. Sequencing was performed on PBMCs. These receptors all come from a man between 18 and 29 years old in good health and CMV-seronegative.

CDR3 in amino acids: CASSTQLGTEAFF. The DNA for the CDR3 is TGTGCCAGCAGCACTCAGCTCGGGACTGAAGCTTTCTTT. The chain recombines TRBV7-8 with TRBJ1-1; D is uncertain. V lost 5 bases and J 5 bases, leaving 12 bases between the germline ends. From germline, CDR1 is SGHVS and CDR2 FQNEAQ. This CDR3 is built from 13 residues.

V usage is TRBV7-8 and J usage is TRBJ2-7, with TRBD1 matching 10 bases. CDR3 length: 14 amino acids. The germline V gene has CDR1 SGHVS and CDR2 FQNEAQ. The V segment lost 5 bases and the J segment 7 bases; nucleotides outside the gene matches: 8. The CDR3 spells CASSTAGTGVEQYF. The CDR3 DNA reads TGTGCCAGCAGCACAGCCGGGACAGGGGTAGAGCAGTACTTC.

The chain couples TRBV10-3 to TRBJ1-1, with D possibly being TRBD1 (6 bases). The CDR3 loop spans 12 amino acids. V was pared by 6 bases and J by 7 bases, with 12 bases between. Germline V gene data show CDR1 as ENHRY and CDR2 as SYGVKD. Here the CDR3 DNA reads TGTGCCATCAGAGCACAGGGAATTGAAGCTTTCTTT. It is translated as CAIRAQGIEAFF.

This clone was observed once. The chain links TRBV6-1 to TRBJ1-1; 7 bases are a match to TRBD1. The ends lost 6 bases at V and 5 bases at J; junction bases unmatched: 12. The CDR3 runs to 15 residues. Per the germline V gene, CDR1 is MNHNS and CDR2 is SASEGT. The CDR3 is CASRKMTGRRTEAFF. CDR3 coding DNA: TGTGCCAGCAGGAAGATGACAGGGAGACGAACTGAAGCTTTCTTT.

The chain combines TRBV7-9 with TRBJ2-7, with 14 bases that match TRBD2. This CDR3 region has 16 residues. J was trimmed by 5 bases and V by 5 bases; bases with no gene match: 8. CDR1 and CDR2 (germline): SEHNR, FQNEAQ (reference sequence). The CDR3 region has the DNA TGTGCCAGCAGCCCGGGGACTAGCGGGGGCACCCACGAGCAGTACTTC. It is translated as CASSPGTSGGTHEQYF.